This entry concerns a single TCR beta chain. This specimen belongs to a study of blood T cell repertoires in COVID-19. Study as a whole: Samples taken during acute and convalescent COVID-19 were collected in the United States, Italy and Spain. PBMCs, B-cell-depleted T cells, or T cells provided the cDNA or gDNA that made up the material.

Here immunoSEQ multiplex PCR was the method, and the copy in TCRdb shows in-frame clones only, minus some. The sample holds approximately 470,000 clones, around 90% seen once. Residents of about two dozen US areas, aged about 18 to 89 years, made up the participants. Cohort placement rested on clinical history that participants reported themselves. Germline V gives CDR1 LNHDA, CDR2 SQIVND (reference sequence). V lost 6 bases and J lost 7; bases outside the gene matches: 6. The CDR3 extends over 13 amino acids. Sequenced: PBMCs or T cells enriched from blood (not recorded which). The sequence came from a woman younger than 35 who had recovered from COVID-19. The chain combines TRBV19 with TRBJ1-5; 7 nucleotides match TRBD1. CDR3 in DNA: TGTGCCAGTAGCGACAGGGAAAGGCAGCCCCAGCATTTT. It encodes CASSDRERQPQHF.